This TCR beta chain was captured in a study of shared clonotypes between healthy human individuals. Caucasian adults residing in Nashville, Tennessee made up all the donors. CDR1 and CDR2 from the germline V gene are SGHRS and YFSETQ. The CDR3 has 13 residues. Trimming removed 2 bases at V and 7 bases at J, with 9 bases between. Using immunoSEQ multiplex PCR, the repertoire was profiled, and TCRdb retains in-frame clones only, with some absent. The sample lists around 940,000 clones; approximately 80% were seen once. The material sequenced was memory CD4+ T cells sorted from blood. Sample subset: CD45RA-negative fraction. This receptor was identified in a man between 18 and 35 years old in good health. This sequence joins TRBV5-1 and TRBJ2-2; D unclear. CDR3 DNA sequence: TGCGCCAGCAGCTTTCTGTCTGGCGGGGAGCTGTTTTTT. Translated: CASSFLSGGELFF.